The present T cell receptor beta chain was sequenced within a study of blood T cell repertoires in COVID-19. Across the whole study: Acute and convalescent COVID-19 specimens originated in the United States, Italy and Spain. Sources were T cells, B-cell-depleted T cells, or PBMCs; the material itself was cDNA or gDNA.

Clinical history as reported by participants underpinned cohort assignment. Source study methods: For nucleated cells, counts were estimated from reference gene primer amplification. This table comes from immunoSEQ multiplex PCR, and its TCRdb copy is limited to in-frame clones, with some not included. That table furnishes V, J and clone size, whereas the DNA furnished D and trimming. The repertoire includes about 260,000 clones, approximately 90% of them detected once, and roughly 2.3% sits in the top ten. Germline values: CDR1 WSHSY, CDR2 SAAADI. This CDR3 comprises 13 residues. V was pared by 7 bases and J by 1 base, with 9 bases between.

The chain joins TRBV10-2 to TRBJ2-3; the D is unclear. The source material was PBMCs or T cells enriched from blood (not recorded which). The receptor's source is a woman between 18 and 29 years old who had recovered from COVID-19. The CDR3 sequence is CASIPSGTDTQYF. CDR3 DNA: TGCGCCAGCATTCCTAGTGGCACAGATACGCAGTATTTT.